This T cell receptor (beta chain) was retrieved from a study of identifying expanded T cells in peripheral blood. With respect to this clone: The antigen is not known.

The CDR3 is 15 residues long. CDR1 and CDR2 from the germline V gene are SNHLY and FYNNEI. The junction had 8 bases not matched to a gene; V was cut back by 4 bases and J by 6 bases. Broader study findings: Clone count variance between approximately two-week samples rose with total template count. About 1.2 clones differed between technical replicates, versus about 15 and 19 over time.

Libraries were prepared by immunoSEQ multiplex PCR; TCRdb keeps only in-frame clonotypes and omits some of them. This sample yields under 100,000 clones, of which around 90% are seen a single time; roughly 7% belongs to the top ten. Sequenced sample: blood. The source is a person aged 18 to 69 in good health. The rearrangement links TRBV2 to TRBJ2-2, with TRBD2 matching over 7 bases. CDR3 nucleotide sequence: TGTGCCAGCAGTGTCGAACTAGCGATCGCCGGGGAGCTGTTTTTT. Its protein is CASSVELAIAGELFF.